The source of this T cell receptor beta chain is a study of CD4 T cells in relation to SARS-CoV-2 and coronaviruses. Across the study: PBMCs were cultured with antigen for less than twelve days before TCR beta sequencing. The negative reference was HIV-1 Nef peptide pool or peptide-free culture.

As regards this clone: The antigen is unknown.

V was pared by 3 bases and J by 3 bases, with 9 bases of the junction left unmatched. This CDR3 comprises 16 residues. Germline values: CDR1 GTSNPN, CDR2 SVGIG (reference sequence). Assay used: immunoSEQ multiplex PCR; TCRdb lists only in-frame clones, some missing. The data hold 20,000 or so clones, with 65% to 85% observed a single time. CD4+ T cells from unexposed donors were obtained before the COVID-19 pandemic (2011-2018). CD4+ T cells were isolated from the cells after 10 days of culture. Testing used SARS-CoV-2 S/N and four cold-coronavirus spikes on unexposed-donor CD4+ T cells, cells permitting. General observations from the study: No crossreactivity against non-spike viral proteins was tested here.

Sequencing was carried out using CD4+ T cells from PBMCs, cultured in vitro. This receptor was obtained from a human donor in good health. This rearrangement joins TRBV30 to TRBJ2-7; 12 bases align to TRBD1. The CDR3 loop is CAWRGTGTGGFYEQYF. The CDR3 DNA reads as TGTGCCTGGAGGGGTACCGGGACAGGGGGCTTCTACGAGCAGTACTTC.